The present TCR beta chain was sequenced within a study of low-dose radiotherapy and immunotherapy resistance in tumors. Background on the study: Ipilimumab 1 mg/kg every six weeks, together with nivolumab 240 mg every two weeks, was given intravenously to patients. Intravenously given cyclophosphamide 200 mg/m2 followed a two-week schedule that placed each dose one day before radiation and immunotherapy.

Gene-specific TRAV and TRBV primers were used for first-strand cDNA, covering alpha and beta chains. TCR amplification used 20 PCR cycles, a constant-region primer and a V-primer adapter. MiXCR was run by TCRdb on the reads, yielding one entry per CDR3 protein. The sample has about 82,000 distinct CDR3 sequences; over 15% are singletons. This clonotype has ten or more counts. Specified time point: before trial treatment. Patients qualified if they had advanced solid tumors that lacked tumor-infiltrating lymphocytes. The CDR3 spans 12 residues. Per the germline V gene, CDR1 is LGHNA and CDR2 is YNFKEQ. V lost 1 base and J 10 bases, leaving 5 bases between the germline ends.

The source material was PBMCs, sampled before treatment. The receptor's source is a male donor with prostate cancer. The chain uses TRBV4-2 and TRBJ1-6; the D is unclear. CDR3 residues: CASSQVDSPLHF. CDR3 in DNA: TGTGCCAGCAGCCAAGTGGACTCACCCCTCCACTTT.